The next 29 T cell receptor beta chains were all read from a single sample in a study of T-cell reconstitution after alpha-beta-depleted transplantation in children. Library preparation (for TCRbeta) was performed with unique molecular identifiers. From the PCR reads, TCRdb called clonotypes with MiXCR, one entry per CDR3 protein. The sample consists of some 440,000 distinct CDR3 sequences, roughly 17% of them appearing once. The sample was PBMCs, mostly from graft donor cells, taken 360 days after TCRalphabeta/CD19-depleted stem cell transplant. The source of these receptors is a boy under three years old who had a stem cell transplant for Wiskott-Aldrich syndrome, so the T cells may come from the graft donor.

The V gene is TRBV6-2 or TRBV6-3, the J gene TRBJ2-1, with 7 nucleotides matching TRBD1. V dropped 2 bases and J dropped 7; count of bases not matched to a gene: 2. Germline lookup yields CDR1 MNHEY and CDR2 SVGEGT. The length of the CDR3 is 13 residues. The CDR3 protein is CASSYRGRNEQFF. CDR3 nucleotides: TGTGCCAGCAGTTACAGGGGGCGTAATGAGCAGTTCTTC.

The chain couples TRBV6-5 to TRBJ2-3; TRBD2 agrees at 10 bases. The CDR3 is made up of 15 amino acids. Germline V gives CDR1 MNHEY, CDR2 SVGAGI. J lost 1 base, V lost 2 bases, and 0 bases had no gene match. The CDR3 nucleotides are TGTGCCAGCAGTTACACTAGCGGGGGCACAGATACGCAGTATTTT. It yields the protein CASSYTSGGTDTQYF.

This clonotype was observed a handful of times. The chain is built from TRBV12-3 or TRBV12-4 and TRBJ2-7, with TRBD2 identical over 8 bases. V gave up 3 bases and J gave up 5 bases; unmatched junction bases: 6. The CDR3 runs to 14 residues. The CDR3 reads CASSLKSSGHEQYF. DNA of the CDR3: TGTGCCAGCAGTTTGAAGTCTAGCGGGCACGAGCAGTACTTC.

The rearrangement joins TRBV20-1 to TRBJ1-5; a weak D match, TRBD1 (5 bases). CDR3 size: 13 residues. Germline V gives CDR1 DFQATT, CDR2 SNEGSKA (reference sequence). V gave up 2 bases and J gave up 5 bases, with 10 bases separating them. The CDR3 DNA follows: TGCAGTGCTAGATGGCGGGGCGATCAGCCCCAGCATTTT. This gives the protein CSARWRGDQPQHF.

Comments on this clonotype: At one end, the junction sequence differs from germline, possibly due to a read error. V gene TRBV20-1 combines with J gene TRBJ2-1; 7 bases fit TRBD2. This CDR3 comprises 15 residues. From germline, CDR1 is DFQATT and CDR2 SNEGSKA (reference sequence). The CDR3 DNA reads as TGCAGTGCTTTCAGCGGGACCGCCTCCTACAATGAGCAGTTTTTC. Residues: CSAFSGTASYNEQFF.

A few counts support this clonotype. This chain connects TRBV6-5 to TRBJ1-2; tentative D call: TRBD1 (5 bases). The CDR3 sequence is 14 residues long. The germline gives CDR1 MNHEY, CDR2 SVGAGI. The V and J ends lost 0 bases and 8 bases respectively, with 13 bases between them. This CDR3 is CASSYSMGRGGYTF. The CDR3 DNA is TGTGCCAGCAGTTACTCGATGGGTCGGGGGGGCTACACCTTC.

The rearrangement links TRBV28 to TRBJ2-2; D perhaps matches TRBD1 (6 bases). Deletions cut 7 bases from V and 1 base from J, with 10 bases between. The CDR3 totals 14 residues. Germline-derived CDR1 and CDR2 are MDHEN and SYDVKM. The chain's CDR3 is CASTTDRNTGELFF. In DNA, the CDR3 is TGTGCCAGCACCACGGACAGGAACACCGGGGAGCTGTTTTTT.

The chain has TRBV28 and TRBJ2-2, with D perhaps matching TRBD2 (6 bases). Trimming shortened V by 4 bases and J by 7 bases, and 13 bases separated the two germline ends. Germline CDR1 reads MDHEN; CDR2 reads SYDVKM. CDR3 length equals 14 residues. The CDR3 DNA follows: TGTGCCAGCAGTTACCTACGGGAGTTCGGGGAGCTGTTTTTT. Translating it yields CASSYLREFGELFF.

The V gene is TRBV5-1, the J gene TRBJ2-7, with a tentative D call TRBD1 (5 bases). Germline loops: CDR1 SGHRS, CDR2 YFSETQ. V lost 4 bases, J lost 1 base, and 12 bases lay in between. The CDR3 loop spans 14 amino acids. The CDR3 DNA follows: TGCGCCAGCAGCCTACAGTCAGGGTCCTACGAGCAGTACTTC. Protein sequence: CASSLQSGSYEQYF. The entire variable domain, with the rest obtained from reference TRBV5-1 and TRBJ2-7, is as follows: KAGVTQTPRYLIKTRGQQVTLSCSPISGHRSVSWYQQTPGQGLQFLFEYFSETQRNKGNFPGRFSGRQFSNSRSEMNVSTLELGDSALYLCASSLQSGSYEQYFGPGTRLTVT.

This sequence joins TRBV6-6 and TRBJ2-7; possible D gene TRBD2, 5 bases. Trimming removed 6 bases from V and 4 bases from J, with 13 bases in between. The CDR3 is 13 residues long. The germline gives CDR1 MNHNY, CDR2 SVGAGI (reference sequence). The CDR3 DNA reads TGTGCCAGCAGATTCCTGAGGGCGTACGAGCAGTACTTC. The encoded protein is CASRFLRAYEQYF.

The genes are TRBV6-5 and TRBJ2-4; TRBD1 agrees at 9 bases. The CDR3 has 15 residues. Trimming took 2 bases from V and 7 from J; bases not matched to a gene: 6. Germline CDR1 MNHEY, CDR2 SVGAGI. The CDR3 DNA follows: TGTGCCAGCAGTTACAAGGGACAGGGAGGGAACATTCAGTACTTC. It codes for CASSYKGQGGNIQYF.

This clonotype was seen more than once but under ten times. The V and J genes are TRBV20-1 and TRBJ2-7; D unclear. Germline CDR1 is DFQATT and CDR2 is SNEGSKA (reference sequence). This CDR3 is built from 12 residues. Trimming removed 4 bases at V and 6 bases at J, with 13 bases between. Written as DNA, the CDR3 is TGCAGTGCTACCGGGCCTCCGGCCGAGCAGTACTTC. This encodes CSATGPPAEQYF.

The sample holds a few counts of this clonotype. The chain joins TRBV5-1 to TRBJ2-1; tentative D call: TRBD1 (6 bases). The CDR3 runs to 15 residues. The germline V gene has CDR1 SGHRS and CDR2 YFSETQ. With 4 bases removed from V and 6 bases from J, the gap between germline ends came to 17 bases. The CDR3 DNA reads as TGCGCCAGCAGCCTCGACAGGCCTCAAGGCAATGAGCAGTTCTTC. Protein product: CASSLDRPQGNEQFF. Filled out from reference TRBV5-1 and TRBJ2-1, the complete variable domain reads KAGVTQTPRYLIKTRGQQVTLSCSPISGHRSVSWYQQTPGQGLQFLFEYFSETQRNKGNFPGRFSGRQFSNSRSEMNVSTLELGDSALYLCASSLDRPQGNEQFFGPGTRLTVL.

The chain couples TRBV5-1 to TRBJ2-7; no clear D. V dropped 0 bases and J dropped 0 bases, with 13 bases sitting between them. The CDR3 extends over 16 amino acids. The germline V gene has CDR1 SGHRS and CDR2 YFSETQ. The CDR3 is CASSLGITDLSYEQYF. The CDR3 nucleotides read TGCGCCAGCAGCTTGGGGATCACGGACCTCTCCTACGAGCAGTACTTC.

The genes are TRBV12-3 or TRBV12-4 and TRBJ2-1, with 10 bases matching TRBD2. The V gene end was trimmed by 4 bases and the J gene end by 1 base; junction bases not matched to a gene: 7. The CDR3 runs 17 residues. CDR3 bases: TGTGCCAGCAGTTCCCAAGGACTAGCGGAGTCCTACAATGAGCAGTTCTTC. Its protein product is CASSSQGLAESYNEQFF.

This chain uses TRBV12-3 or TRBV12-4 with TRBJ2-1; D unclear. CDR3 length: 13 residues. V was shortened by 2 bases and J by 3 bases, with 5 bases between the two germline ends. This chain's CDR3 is CASSLRNYNEQFF. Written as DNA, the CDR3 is TGTGCCAGCAGTTTAAGGAACTACAATGAGCAGTTCTTC.

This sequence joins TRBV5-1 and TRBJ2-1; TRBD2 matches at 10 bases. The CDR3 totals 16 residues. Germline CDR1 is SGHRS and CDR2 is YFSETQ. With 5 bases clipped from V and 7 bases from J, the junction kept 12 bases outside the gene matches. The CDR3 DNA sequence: TGCGCCAGCAGACGCTTAGCGGGGGGCCAGAGTAATGAGCAGTTCTTC. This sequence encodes CASRRLAGGQSNEQFF.

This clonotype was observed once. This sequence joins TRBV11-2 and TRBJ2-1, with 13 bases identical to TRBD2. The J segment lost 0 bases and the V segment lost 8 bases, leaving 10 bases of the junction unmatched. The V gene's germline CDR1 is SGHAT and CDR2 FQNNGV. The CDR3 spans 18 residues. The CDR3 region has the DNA TGTGCCAGCTCCAGAGGGACTAGCGGGATATTCTCCTACAATGAGCAGTTCTTC. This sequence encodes CASSRGTSGIFSYNEQFF.

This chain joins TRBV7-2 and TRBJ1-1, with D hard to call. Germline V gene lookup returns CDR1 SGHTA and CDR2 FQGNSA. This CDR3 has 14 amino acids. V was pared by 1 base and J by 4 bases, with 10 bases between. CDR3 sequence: CASSLVWGVTEAFF. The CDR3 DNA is TGTGCCAGCAGCTTAGTCTGGGGTGTCACTGAAGCTTTCTTT.

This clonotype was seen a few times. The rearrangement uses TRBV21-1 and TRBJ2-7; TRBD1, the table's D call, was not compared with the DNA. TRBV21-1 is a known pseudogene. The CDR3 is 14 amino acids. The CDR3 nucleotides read TGTGCCAGCAGAGGTGTGACAGGGGGAGAAGAGCAGTACTTC. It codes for CASRGVTGGEEQYF.

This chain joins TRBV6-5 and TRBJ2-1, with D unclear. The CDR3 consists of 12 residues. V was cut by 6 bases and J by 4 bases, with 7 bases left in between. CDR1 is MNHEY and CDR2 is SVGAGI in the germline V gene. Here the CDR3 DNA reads TGTGCCAGCAGGAAGACATACAATGAGCAGTTCTTC. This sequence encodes CASRKTYNEQFF.

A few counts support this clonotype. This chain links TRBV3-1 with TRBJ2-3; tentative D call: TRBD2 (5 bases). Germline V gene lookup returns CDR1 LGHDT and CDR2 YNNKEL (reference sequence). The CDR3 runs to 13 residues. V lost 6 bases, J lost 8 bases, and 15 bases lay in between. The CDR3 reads CASSPTSPGTQYF. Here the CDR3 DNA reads TGTGCCAGCAGTCCCACTAGTCCTGGTACGCAGTATTTT.

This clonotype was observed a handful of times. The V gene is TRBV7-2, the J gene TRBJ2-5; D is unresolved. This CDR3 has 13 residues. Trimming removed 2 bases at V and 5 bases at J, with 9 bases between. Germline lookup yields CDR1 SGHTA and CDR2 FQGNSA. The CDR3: CASSLWNGETQYF. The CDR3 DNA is TGTGCCAGCAGCTTATGGAACGGCGAGACCCAGTACTTC.

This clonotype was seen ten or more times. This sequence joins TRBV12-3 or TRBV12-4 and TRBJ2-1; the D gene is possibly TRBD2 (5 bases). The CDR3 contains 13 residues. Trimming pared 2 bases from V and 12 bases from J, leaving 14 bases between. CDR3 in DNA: TGTGCCAGCAGTTTAAAGATGGTCGCGGGGCAGTTCTTC. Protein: CASSLKMVAGQFF.

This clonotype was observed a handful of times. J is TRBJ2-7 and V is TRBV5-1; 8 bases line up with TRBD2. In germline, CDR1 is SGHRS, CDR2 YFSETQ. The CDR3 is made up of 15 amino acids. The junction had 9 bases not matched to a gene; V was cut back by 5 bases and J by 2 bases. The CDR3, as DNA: TGCGCCAGCAGTGTAATCGGGACTAGGACCTACGAGCAGTACTTC. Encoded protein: CASSVIGTRTYEQYF.

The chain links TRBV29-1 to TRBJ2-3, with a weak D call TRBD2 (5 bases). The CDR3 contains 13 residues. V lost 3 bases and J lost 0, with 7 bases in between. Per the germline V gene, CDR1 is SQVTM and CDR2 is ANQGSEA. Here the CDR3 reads CSVDEGSTDTQYF. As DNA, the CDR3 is TGCAGCGTTGATGAGGGTAGCACAGATACGCAGTATTTT.

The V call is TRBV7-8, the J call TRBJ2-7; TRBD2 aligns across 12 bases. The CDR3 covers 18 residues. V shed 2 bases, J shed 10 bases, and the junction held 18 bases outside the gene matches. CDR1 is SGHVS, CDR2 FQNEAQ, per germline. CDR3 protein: CASSLRRLAGVPFLLQYF. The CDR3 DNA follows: TGTGCCAGCAGCTTAAGGAGACTAGCGGGAGTCCCCTTTCTCCTTCAGTACTTC. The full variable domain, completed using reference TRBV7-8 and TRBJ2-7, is GAGVSQSPRYKVAKRGQDVALRCDPISGHVSLFWYQQALGQGPEFLTYFQNEAQLDKSGLPSDRFFAERPEGSVSTLKIQRTQQEDSAVYLCASSLRRLAGVPFLLQYFGPGTRLTVT.

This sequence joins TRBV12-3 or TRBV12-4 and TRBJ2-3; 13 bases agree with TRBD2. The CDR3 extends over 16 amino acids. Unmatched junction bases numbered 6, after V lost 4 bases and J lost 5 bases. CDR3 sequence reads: CASSYLLAGGKDTQYF. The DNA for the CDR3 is TGTGCCAGCAGTTACTTACTAGCGGGGGGGAAAGATACGCAGTATTTT.

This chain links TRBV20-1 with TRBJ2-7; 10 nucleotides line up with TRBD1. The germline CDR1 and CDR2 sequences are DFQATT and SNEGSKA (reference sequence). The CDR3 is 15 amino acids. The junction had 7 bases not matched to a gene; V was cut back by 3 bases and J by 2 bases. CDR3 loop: CSASRGTGVPYEQYF. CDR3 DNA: TGCAGTGCTAGTCGCGGGACAGGGGTCCCCTACGAGCAGTACTTC.